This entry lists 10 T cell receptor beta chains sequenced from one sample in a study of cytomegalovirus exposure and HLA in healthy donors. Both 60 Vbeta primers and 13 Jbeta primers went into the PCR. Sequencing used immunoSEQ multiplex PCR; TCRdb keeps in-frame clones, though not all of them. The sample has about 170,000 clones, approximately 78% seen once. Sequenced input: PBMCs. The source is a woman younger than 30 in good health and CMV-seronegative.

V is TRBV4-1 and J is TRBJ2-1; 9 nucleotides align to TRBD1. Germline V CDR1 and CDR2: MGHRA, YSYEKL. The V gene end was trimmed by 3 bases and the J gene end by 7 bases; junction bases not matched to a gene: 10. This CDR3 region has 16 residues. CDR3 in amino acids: CASSHTGTGLGNEQFF. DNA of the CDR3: TGCGCCAGCAGCCATACCGGGACAGGGTTGGGAAATGAGCAGTTCTTC.

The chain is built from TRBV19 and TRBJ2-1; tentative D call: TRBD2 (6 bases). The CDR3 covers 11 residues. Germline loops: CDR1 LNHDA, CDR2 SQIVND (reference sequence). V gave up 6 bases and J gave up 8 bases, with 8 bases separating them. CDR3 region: CASSPSDEQFF. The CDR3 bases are TGTGCCAGTAGCCCTAGCGATGAGCAGTTCTTC.

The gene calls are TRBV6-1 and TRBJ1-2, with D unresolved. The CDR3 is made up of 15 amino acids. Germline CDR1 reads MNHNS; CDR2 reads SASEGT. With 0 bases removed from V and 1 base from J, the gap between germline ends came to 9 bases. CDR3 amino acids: CASSEAGGLNYGYTF. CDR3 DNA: TGTGCCAGCAGTGAAGCGGGCGGACTTAACTATGGCTACACCTTC.

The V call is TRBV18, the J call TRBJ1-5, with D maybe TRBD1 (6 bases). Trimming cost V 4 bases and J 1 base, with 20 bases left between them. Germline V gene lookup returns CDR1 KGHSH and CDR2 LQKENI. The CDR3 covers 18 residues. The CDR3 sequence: CASSLTDRGSSSNQPQHF. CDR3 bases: TGTGCCAGCTCACTAACGGACAGAGGGTCGTCGAGCAATCAGCCCCAGCATTTT.

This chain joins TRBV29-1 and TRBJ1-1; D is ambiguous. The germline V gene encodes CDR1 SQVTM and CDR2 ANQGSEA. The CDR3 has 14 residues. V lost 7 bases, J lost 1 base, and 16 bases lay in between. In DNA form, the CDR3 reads TGCAGCGCGCCTAGGACCGAGGGGAACACTGAAGCTTTCTTT. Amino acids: CSAPRTEGNTEAFF. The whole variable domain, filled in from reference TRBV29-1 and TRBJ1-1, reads SAVISQKPSRDICQRGTSLTIQCQVDSQVTMMFWYRQQPGQSLTLIATANQGSEATYESGFVIDKFPISRPNLTFSTLTVSNMSPEDSSIYLCSAPRTEGNTEAFFGQGTRLTVV.

CDR3 DNA: TGCGCCAGCAGCTTGGCCGGAGATGGGAGTCAGCCCCAGCATTTT. Protein product: CASSLAGDGSQPQHF. This chain connects TRBV5-1 to TRBJ1-5; D uncertain. Germline CDR1 and CDR2: SGHRS and YFSETQ. Trimming stripped 0 bases from V and 6 bases from J, with 13 bases between. The CDR3 spans 15 residues.

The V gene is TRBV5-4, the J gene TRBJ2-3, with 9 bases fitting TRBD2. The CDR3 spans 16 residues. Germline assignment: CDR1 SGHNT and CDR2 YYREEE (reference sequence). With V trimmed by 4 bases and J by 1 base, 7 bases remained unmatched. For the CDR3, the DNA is TGTGCCAGCAGCCCGGCGGGGGGGCAGGGCACAGATACGCAGTATTTT. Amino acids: CASSPAGGQGTDTQYF.

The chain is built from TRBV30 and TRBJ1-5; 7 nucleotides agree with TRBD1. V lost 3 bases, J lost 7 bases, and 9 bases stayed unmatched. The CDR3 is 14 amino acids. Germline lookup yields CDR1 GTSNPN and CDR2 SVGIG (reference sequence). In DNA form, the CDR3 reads TGTGCCTGGAGCAAGACAGGGTCGGGACAGCCCCAGCATTTT. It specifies CAWSKTGSGQPQHF.

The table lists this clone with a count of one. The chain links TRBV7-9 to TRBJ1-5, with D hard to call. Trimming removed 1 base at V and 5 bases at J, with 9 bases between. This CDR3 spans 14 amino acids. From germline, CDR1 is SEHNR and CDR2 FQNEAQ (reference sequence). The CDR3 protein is CASSLDIVYQPQHF. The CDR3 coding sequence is TGTGCCAGCAGCTTAGATATAGTGTATCAGCCCCAGCATTTT.

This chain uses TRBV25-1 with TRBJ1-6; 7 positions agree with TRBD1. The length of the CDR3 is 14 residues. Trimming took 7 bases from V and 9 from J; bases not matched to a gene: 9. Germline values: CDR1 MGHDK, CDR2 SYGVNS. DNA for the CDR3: TGTGCCAGCACCGATACAGGGGAACGTTCACCCCTCCACTTT. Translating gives CASTDTGERSPLHF.